This T cell receptor (beta chain) was profiled in a study of molecular identifiers for immune sequencing clone quantification. Bulk libraries came from a prior protocol with listed TCR primers. MiXCR, run by TCRdb on the PCR reads, gives a single entry per CDR3 protein. The sample carries about 630,000 distinct CDR3 sequences, less than 30% recorded once. The germline gives CDR1 LNHDA, CDR2 SQIVND (reference sequence). Trimming cost V 3 bases and J 5 bases, with 6 bases left between them. The CDR3 sequence is 12 residues long. The sequenced material came from naive CD8+ T cells from blood, with Jurkat cell RNA spiked in. Subset in this sample: FACS-sorted CD8+CD4-CCR7+CD45RA+ naive T cells. The chain carries TRBV19 and TRBJ2-3, with D uncertain. This receptor was taken from a human donor in good health. Some libraries in this study had Jurkat cell RNA spiked in. The CDR3 here is CASSMALDTQYF. The CDR3 DNA follows: TGTGCCAGTAGTATGGCGTTAGATACGCAGTATTTT.